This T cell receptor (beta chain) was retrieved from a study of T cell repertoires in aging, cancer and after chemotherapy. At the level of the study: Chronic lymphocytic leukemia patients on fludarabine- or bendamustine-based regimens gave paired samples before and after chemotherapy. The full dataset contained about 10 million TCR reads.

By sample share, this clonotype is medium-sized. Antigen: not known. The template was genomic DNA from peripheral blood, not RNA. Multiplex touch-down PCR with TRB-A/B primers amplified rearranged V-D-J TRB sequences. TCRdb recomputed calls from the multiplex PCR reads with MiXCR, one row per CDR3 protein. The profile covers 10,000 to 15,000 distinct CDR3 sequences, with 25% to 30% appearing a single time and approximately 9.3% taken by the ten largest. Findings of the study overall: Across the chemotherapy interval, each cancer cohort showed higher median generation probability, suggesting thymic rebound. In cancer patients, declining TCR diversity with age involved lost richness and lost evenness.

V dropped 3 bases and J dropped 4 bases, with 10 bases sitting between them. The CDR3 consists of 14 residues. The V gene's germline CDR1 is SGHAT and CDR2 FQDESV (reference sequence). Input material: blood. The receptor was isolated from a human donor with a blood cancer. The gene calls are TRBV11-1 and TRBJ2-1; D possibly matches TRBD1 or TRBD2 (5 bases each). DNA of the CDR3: TGTGCCAGCAGCTTGGGACGAGGGTACAATGAGCAGTTCTTC. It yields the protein CASSLGRGYNEQFF.